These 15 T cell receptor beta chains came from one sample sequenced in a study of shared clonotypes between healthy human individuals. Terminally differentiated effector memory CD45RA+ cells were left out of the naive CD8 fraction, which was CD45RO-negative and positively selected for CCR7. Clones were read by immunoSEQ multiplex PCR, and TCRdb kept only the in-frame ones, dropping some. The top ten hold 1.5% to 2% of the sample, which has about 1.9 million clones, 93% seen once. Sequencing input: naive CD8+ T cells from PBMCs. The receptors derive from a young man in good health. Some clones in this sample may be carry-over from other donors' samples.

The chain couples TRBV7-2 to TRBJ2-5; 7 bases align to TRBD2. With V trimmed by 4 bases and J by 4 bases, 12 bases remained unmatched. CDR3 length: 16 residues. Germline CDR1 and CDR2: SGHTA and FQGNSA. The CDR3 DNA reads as TGTGCCAGCAGCTCTGAGCGGGGCCTTGGGGCAGAGACCCAGTACTTC. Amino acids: CASSSERGLGAETQYF.

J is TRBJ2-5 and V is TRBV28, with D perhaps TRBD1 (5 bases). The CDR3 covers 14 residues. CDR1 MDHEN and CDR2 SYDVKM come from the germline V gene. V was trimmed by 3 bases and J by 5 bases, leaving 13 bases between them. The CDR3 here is CASSFMGPRETQYF. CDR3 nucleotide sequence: TGTGCCAGCAGTTTTATGGGGCCGCGGGAGACCCAGTACTTC. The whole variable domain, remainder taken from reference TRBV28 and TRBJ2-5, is DVKVTQSSRYLVKRTGEKVFLECVQDMDHENMFWYRQDPGLGLRLIYFSYDVKMKEKGDIPEGYSVSREKKERFSLILESASTNQTSMYLCASSFMGPRETQYFGPGTRLLVL.

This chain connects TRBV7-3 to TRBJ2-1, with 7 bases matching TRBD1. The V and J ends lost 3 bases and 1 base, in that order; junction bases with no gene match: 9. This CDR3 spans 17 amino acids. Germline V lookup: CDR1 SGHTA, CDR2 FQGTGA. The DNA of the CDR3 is TGTGCCAGCAGCTTCCACCCGACAGGGAGATCCTACAATGAGCAGTTCTTC. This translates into CASSFHPTGRSYNEQFF. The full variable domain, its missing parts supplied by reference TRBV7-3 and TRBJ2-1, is GAGVSQTPSNKVTEKGKYVELRCDPISGHTALYWYRQSLGQGPEFLIYFQGTGAADDSGLPNDRFFAVRPEGSVSTLKIQRTERGDSAVYLCASSFHPTGRSYNEQFFGPGTRLTVL.

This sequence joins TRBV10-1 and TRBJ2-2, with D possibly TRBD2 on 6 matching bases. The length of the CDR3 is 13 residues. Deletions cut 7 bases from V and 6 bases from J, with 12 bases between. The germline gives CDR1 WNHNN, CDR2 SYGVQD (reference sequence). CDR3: CASTAGGPGELFF. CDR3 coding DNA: TGCGCCAGCACCGCCGGGGGTCCCGGGGAGCTGTTTTTT.

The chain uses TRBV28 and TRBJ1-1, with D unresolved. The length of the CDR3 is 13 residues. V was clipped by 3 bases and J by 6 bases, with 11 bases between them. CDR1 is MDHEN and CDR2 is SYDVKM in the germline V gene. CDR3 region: CASSFGGVSEAFF. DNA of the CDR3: TGTGCCAGCAGTTTCGGCGGGGTTTCTGAAGCTTTCTTT.

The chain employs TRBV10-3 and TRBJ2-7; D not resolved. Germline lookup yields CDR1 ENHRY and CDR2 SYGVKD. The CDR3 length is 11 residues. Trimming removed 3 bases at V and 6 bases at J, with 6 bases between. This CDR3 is CAISDGFEQYF. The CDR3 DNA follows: TGTGCCATCAGTGACGGGTTCGAGCAGTACTTC.

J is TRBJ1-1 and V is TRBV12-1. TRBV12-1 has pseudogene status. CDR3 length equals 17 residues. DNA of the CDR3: TGTGCCAGCAGCTCACCCCCACCTCGGGGGCCGAACACTGAAGCTTTCTTT. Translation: CASSSPPPRGPNTEAFF.

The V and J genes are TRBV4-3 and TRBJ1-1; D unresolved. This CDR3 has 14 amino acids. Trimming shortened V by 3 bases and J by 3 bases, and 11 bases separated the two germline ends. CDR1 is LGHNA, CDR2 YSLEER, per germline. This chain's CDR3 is CASSQTLVYTEAFF. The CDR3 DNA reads TGCGCCAGCAGCCAGACTTTGGTCTACACTGAAGCTTTCTTT.

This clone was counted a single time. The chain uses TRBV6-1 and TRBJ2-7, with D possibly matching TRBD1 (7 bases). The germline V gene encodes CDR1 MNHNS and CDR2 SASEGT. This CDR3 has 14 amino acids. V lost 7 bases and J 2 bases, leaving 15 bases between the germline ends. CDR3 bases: TGTGCCAGCAAGGAGGGGGCCGTGCCCTACGAGCAGTACTTC. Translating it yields CASKEGAVPYEQYF.

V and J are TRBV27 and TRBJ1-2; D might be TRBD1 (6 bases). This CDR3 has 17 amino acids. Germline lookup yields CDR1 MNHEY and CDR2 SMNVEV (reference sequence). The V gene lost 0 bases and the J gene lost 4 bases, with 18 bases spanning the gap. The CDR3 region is CASSLSKGEGEIYGYTF. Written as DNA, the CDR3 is TGTGCCAGCAGTTTATCGAAGGGGGAGGGGGAAATCTATGGCTACACCTTC.

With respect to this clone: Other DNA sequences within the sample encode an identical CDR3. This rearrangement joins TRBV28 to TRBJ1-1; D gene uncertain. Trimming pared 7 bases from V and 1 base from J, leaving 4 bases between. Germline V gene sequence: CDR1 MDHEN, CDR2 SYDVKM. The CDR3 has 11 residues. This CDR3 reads CASTENTEAFF. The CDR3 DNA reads TGTGCCAGCACCGAGAACACTGAAGCTTTCTTT.

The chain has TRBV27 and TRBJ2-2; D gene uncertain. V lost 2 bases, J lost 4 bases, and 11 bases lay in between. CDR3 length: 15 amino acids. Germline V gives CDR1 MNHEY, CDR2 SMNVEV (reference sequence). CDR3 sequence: CASSLPAPGTGELFF. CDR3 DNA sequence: TGTGCCAGCAGTTTACCAGCGCCGGGCACCGGGGAGCTGTTTTTT.

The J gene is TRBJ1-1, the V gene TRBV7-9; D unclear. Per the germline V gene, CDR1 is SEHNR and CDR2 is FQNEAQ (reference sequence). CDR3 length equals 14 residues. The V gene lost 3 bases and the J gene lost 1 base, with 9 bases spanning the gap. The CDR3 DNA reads TGTGCCAGCAGCTTCTTCCCGACGAACACTGAAGCTTTCTTT. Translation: CASSFFPTNTEAFF.

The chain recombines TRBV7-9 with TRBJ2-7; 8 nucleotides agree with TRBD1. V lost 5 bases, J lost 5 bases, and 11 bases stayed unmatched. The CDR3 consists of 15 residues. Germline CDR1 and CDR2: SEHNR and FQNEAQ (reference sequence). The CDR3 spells CASSKRDRLSHEQYF. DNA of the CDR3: TGTGCCAGCAGCAAACGGGACAGGCTATCCCACGAGCAGTACTTC.

CDR3 in DNA: TGTGCCAGTAGTATATCACTAGGGGCGGGCTATGGCTACACCTTC. Encoded protein: CASSISLGAGYGYTF. The chain couples TRBV19 to TRBJ1-2; tentatively, D is TRBD1 (5 bases). The CDR3 totals 15 residues. With 2 bases removed from V and 4 bases from J, the gap between germline ends came to 14 bases. CDR1 is LNHDA, CDR2 SQIVND, per germline (reference sequence).